The entry that follows covers one TCR beta chain sequence. Its antigen is undetermined. In TCRdb, the reads were re-called with MiXCR into one record per CDR3 protein. The sample yields 65,000 to 80,000 distinct CDR3 sequences, more than 20% seen once. The data are from a study of type 1 regulatory T cells. As for the study in general: T-allo10 is a Tr1-enriched, alloantigen-specific CD4 T cell product made in vitro.

Points from the study as a whole: Type 1 regulatory T cells had a more restricted TCR repertoire than non-type 1 regulatory T cells.

Sequenced input: cultured type 1 regulatory T (Tr1) cells, either the whole culture or a sorted fraction (not recorded which). This receptor was identified in a human donor in good health.

Here the CDR3 DNA reads TGTGCCAGCAGTTACTCGGGTGGGGGCAACACTGAAGCTTTCTTT. Its protein product is CASSYSGGGNTEAFF. The chain joins TRBV6-5 to TRBJ1-1; maybe TRBD1 (6 bases). CDR1 and CDR2 (germline): MNHEY, SVGAGI. V dropped 0 bases and J dropped 2 bases, with 10 bases sitting between them. The CDR3 runs to 15 residues.